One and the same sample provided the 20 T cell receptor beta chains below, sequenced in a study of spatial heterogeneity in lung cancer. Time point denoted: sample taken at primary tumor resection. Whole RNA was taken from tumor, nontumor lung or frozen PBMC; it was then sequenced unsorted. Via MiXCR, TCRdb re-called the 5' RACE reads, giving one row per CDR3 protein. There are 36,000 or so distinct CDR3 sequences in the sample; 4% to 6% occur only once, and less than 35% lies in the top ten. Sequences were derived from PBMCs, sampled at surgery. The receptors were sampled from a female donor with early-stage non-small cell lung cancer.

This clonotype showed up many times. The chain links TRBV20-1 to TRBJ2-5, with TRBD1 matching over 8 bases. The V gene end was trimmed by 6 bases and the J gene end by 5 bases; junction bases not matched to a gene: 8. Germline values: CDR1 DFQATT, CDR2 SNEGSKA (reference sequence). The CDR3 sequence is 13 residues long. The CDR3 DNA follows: TGCAGTGCAGCCCCCAGGGGGCAGGAGACCCAGTACTTC. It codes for CSAAPRGQETQYF.

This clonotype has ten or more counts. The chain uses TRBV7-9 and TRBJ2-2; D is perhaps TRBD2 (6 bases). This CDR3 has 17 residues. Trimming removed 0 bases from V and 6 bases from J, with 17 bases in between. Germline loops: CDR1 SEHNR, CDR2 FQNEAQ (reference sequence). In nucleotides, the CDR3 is TGTGCCAGCAGCTTAGCGAGAGGGTCGGGAGTCCCCGGGGAGCTGTTTTTT. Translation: CASSLARGSGVPGELFF.

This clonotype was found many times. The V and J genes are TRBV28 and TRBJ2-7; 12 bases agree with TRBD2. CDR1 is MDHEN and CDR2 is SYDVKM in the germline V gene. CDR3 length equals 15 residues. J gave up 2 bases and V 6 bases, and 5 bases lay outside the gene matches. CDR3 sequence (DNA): TGTGCCAGCAGCCCCGGACTAGCGGGAACCTACGAGCAGTACTTC. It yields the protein CASSPGLAGTYEQYF.

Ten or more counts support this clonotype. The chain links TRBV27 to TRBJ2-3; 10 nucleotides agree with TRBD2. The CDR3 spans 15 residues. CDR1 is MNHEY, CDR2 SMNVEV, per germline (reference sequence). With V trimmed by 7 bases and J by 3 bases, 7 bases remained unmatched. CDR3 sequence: CASNLAGEVTDTQYF. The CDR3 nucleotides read TGTGCCAGCAATCTAGCGGGAGAAGTGACAGATACGCAGTATTTT.

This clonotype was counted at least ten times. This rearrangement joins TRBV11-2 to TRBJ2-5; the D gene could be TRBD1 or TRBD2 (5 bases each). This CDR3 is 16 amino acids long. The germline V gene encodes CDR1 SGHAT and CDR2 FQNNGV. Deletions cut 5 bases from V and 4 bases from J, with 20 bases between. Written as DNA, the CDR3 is TGTGCCAGCAGCGACCCGTCTTGGGGGAGCAGAGAGACCCAGTACTTC. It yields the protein CASSDPSWGSRETQYF.

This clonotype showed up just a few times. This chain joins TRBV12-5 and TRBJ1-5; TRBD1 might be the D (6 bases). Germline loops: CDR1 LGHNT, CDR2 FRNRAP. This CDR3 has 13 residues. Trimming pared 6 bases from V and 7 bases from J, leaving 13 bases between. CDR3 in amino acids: CASGNREDQPQHF. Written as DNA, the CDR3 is TGTGCTAGTGGAAACAGGGAGGACCAGCCCCAGCATTTT. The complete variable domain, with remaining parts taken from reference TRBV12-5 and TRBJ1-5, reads DARVTQTPRHKVTEMGQEVTMRCQPILGHNTVFWYRQTMMQGLELLAYFRNRAPLDDSGMPKDRFSAEMPDATLATLKIQPSEPRDSAVYFCASGNREDQPQHFGDGTRLSIL.

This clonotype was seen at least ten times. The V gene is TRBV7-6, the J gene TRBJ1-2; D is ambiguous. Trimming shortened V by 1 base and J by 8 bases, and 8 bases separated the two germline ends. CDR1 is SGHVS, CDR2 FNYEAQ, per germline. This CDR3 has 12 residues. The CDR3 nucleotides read TGTGCCAGCAGCTTAGACGGAGGCGGCTACACCTTC. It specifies CASSLDGGGYTF.

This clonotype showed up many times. Here the CDR3 DNA reads TGTGCCAGCAGCTCCGAGGGGGGATCGCCCTACGAGCAGTACTTC. Protein product: CASSSEGGSPYEQYF. This chain links TRBV7-2 with TRBJ2-7, with D possibly being TRBD1 or TRBD2 (6 bases each). V lost 4 bases and J lost 2, with 15 bases in between. The CDR3 contains 15 residues. Germline assignment: CDR1 SGHTA and CDR2 FQGNSA.

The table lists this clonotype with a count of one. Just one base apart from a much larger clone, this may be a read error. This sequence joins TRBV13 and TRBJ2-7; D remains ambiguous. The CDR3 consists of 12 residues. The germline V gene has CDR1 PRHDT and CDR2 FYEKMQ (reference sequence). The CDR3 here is CAGSFPLVEQYF. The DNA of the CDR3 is TGTGCCGGCAGCTTCCCTTTGGTCGAGCAGTACTTC.

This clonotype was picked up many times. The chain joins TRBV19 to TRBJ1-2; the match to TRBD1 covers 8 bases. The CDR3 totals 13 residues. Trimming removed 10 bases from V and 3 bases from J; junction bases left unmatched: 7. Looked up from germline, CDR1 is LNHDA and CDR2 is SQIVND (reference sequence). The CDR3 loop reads CATLGQAYYGYTF. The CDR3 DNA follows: TGTGCCACACTGGGACAGGCTTACTATGGCTACACCTTC.

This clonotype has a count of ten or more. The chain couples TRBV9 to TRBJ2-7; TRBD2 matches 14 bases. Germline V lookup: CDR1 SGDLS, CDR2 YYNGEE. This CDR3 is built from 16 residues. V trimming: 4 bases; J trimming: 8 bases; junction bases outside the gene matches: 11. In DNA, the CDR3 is TGTGCCAGCAGCCTTGAAGCGACTAGCGGGAGGGGGAAGCAGTACTTC. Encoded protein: CASSLEATSGRGKQYF. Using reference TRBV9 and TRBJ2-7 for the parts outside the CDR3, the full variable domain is DSGVTQTPKHLITATGQRVTLRCSPRSGDLSVYWYQQSLDQGLQFLIQYYNGEERAKGNILERFSAQQFPDLHSELNLSSLELGDSALYFCASSLEATSGRGKQYFGPGTRLTVT.

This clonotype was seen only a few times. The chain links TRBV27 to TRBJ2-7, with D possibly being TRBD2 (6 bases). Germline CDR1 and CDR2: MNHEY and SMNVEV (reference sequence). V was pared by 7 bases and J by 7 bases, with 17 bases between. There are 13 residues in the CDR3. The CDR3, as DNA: TGTGCCAGCACCTCTGTGGCGGGAACGGAGCAGTACTTC. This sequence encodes CASTSVAGTEQYF.

The DNA for the CDR3 is TGTGCCAGCAGTGAAGCAGGAGGGACCACTAGCACAGATACGCAGTATTTT. Its protein product is CASSEAGGTTSTDTQYF. The rearrangement links TRBV6-1 to TRBJ2-3; the D gene is possibly TRBD2 (6 bases). The germline V and J ends were trimmed by 0 bases and 0 bases, with 13 bases remaining between them. Germline CDR1 is MNHNS and CDR2 is SASEGT. This CDR3 spans 17 amino acids.

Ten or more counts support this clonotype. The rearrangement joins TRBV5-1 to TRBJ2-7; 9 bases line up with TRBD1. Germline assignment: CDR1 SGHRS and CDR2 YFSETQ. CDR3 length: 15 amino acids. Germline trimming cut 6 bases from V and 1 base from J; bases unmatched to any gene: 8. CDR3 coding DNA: TGCGCCAGCACCCTTGAACAGGGGGCTTCCTACGAGCAGTACTTC. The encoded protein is CASTLEQGASYEQYF.

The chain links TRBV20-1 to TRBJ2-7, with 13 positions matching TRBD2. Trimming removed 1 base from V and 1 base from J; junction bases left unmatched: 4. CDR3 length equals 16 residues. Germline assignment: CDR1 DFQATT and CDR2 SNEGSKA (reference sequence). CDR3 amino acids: CSARGPGLAGSYEQYF. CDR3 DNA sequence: TGCAGTGCTAGAGGCCCGGGACTAGCGGGATCCTACGAGCAGTACTTC.

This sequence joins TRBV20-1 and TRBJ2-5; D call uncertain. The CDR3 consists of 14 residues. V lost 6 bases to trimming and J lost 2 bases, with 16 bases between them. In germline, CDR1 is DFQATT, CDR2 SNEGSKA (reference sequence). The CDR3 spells CSALEALRQETQYF. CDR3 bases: TGCAGTGCCCTTGAGGCGCTGAGACAAGAGACCCAGTACTTC.

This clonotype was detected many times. The CDR3 DNA reads TGTGCCAGCTCATCGGACCTAGTGCAGGGGGAGACCCAGTACTTC. Amino acids: CASSSDLVQGETQYF. V is TRBV18 and J is TRBJ2-5, with D possibly matching TRBD1 (6 bases). V was cut by 5 bases and J by 5 bases, with 18 bases left in between. CDR1 and CDR2 (germline): KGHSH, LQKENI. This CDR3 region has 15 residues.

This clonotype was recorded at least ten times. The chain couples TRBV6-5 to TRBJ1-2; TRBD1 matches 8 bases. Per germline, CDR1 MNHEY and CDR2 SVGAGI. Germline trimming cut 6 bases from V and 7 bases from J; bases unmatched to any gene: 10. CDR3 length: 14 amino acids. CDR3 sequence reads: CASRVPTGEGGYTF. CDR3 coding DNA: TGTGCCAGCAGAGTCCCGACAGGGGAGGGTGGCTACACCTTC.

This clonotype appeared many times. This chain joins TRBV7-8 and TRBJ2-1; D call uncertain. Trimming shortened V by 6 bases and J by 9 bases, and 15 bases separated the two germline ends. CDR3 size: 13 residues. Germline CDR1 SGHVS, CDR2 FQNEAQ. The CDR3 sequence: CASRLTSVGEQFF. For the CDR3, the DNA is TGTGCCAGCAGGCTAACCTCGGTAGGTGAGCAGTTCTTC.

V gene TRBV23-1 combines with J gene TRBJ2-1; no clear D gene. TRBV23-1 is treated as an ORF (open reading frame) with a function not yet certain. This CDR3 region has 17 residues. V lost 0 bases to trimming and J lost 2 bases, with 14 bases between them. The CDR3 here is CASSQSVTRWTYNEQFF. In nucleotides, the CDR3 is TGCGCCAGCAGTCAATCCGTAACAAGGTGGACCTACAATGAGCAGTTCTTC.